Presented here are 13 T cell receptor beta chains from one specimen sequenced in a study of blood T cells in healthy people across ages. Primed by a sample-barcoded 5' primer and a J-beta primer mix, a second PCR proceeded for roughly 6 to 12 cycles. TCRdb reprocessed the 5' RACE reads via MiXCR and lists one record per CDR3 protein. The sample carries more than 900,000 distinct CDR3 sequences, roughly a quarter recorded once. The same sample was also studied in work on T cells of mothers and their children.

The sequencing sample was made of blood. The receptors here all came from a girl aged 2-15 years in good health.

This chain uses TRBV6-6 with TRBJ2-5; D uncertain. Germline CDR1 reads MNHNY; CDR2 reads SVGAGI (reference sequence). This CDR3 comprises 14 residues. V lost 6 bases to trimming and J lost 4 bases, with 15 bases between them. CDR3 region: CASSDWIAGETQYF. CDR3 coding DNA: TGTGCCAGCAGCGACTGGATCGCTGGAGAGACCCAGTACTTC.

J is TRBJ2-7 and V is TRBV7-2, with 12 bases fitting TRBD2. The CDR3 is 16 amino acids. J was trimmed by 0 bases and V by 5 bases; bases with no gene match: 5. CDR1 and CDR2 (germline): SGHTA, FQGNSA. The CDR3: CASSRLAGESSYEQYF. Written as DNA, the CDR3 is TGTGCCAGCAGCCGACTAGCGGGGGAGAGCTCCTACGAGCAGTACTTC.

This chain's CDR3 is CSVKTGADTQYF. In DNA form, the CDR3 reads TGCAGCGTCAAAACAGGGGCAGATACGCAGTATTTT. The J gene is TRBJ2-3, the V gene TRBV29-1; the match to TRBD1 covers 7 bases. The CDR3 loop spans 12 amino acids. CDR1 and CDR2 (germline): SQVTM, ANQGSEA. J lost 4 bases, V lost 6 bases, and 4 bases had no gene match.

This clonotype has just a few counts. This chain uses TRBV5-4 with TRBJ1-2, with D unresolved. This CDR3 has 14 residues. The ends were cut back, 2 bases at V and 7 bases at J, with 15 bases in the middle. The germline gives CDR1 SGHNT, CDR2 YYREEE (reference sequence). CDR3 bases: TGTGCCAGCAGCTTCCTTGAGGGTTTTGTTGGCTACACCTTC. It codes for CASSFLEGFVGYTF.

The CDR3 loop is CASRSYVENIQYF. Written as DNA, the CDR3 is TGTGCCAGCAGAAGCTATGTAGAGAACATTCAGTACTTC. The rearrangement uses TRBV6-1 and TRBJ2-4; no clear D. Germline CDR1 is MNHNS and CDR2 is SASEGT. The CDR3 sequence is 13 residues long. V gave up 6 bases and J gave up 7 bases, with 13 bases separating them.

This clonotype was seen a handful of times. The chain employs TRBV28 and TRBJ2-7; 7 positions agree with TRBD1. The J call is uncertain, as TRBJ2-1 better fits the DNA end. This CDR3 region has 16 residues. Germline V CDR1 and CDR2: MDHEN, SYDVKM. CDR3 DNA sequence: TGTGCCAGCAGTCCCACCGGACAGGTTAATTACAATGAGCAGTTCTTC. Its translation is CASSPTGQVNYNEQFF.

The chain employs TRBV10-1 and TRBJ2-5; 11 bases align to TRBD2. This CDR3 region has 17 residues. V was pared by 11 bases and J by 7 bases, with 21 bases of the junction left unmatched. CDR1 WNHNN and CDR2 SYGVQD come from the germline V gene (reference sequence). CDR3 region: CAGEFSGRAVSPGTQYF. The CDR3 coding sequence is TGCGCCGGAGAATTTAGCGGGAGGGCCGTGTCTCCAGGGACCCAGTACTTC.

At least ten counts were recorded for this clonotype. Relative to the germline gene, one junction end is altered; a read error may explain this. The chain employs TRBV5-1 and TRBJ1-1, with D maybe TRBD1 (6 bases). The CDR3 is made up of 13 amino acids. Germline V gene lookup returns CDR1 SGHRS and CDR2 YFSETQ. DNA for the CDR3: TGTGCCAGCAGCTTACAGGGGAACACTGAAGCTTTCTTT. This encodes CASSLQGNTEAFF. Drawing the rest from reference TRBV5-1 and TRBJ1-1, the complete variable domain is KAGVTQTPRYLIKTRGQQVTLSCSPISGHRSVSWYQQTPGQGLQFLFEYFSETQRNKGNFPGRFSGRQFSNSRSEMNVSTLELGDSALYLCASSLQGNTEAFFGQGTRLTVV.

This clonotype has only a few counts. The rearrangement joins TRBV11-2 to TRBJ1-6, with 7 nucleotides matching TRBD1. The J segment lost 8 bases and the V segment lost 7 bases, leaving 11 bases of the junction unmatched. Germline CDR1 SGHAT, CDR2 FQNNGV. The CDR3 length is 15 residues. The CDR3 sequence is CASNTPGQPYSPLHF. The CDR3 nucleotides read TGTGCCAGCAACACTCCGGGACAGCCGTATTCACCCCTCCACTTT.

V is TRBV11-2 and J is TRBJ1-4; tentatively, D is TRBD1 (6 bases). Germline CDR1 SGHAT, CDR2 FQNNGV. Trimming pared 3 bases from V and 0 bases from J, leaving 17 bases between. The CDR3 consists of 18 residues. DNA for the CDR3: TGTGCCAGCAGCTTGTCCAGGGGCGCGTATGCAACTAATGAAAAACTGTTTTTT. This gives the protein CASSLSRGAYATNEKLFF.

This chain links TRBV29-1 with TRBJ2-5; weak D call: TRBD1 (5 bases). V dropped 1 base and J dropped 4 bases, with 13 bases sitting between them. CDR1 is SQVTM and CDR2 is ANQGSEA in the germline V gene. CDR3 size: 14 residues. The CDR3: CSVEVGRARETQYF. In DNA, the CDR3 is TGCAGCGTTGAAGTGGGCAGGGCCCGAGAGACCCAGTACTTC.

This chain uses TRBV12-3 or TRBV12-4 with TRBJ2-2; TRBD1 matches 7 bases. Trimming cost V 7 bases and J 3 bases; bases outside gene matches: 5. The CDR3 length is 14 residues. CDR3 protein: CASTKGQYTGELFF. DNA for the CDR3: TGTGCCAGCACCAAGGGACAGTACACCGGGGAGCTGTTTTTT.

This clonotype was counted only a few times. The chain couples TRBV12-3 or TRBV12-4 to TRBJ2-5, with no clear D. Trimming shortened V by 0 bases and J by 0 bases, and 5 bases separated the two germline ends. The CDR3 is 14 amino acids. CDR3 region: CASSLASYQETQYF. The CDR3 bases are TGTGCCAGCAGTTTAGCTTCGTACCAAGAGACCCAGTACTTC.